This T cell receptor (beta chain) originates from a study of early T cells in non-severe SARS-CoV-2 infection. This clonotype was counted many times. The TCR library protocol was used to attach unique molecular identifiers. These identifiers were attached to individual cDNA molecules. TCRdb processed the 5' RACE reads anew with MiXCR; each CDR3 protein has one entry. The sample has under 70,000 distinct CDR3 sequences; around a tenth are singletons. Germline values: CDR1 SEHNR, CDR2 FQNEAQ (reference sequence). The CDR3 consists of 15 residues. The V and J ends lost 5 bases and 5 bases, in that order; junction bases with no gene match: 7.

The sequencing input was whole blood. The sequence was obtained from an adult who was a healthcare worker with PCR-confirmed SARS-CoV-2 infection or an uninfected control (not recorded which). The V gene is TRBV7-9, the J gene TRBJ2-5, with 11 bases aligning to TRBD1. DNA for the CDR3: TGTGCCAGCAGCCCGGACAGGGGGCTGTCCGAGACCCAGTACTTC. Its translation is CASSPDRGLSETQYF.